This is a list of T cell receptor beta chains from one sample in a study of cytomegalovirus exposure and HLA in healthy donors. Repertoires were generated with immunoSEQ multiplex PCR, while TCRdb's copy carries only in-frame clones and drops some. The table records roughly 200,000 clones, around 83% of them present only once. Sequencing input: PBMCs. These receptors originate from a man in his fifties in good health and CMV-seronegative. CDR3s include the opening cysteine and the closing phenylalanine or tryptophan. The D gene is left open where the match is weak. Clone size is not always given. Where it is, it says once, few, many or a class for expanded clones.

abundance	v_gene	j_gene	d_gene	CDR3aa	CDR3nt
few	TRBV6-6	TRBJ1-1	TRBD1	CASSLTGTENTEAFF	TGTGCCAGCAGTCTAACCGGGACAGAGAACACTGAAGCTTTCTTT
.	TRBV7-2	TRBJ2-1	.	CASSSLGAGAAGEQFF	TGTGCCAGCAGCTCACTGGGGGCGGGAGCGGCGGGTGAGCAGTTCTTC
.	TRBV7-9	TRBJ1-2	.	CASSPEALFYGYTF	TGTGCCAGCAGCCCCGAGGCCCTTTTTTATGGCTACACCTTC
.	TRBV4-2	TRBJ2-1	TRBD2	CASSQALGTGGTEQFF	TGTGCCAGCAGCCAAGCCTTGGGAACGGGAGGGACTGAGCAGTTCTTC
.	TRBV29-1	TRBJ2-7	.	CSVVVGQGLVSYEQYF	TGCAGCGTTGTCGTCGGGCAGGGGCTCGTCTCCTACGAGCAGTACTTC
.	TRBV4-3	TRBJ1-2	.	CASSQDSGTLKMGYGYTF	TGCGCCAGCAGCCAAGATTCCGGGACACTGAAAATGGGATATGGCTACACCTTC
few	TRBV25-1	TRBJ1-4	TRBD1	CASSETGAGRYEKLFF	TGTGCCAGCAGTGAGACAGGGGCCGGACGATATGAAAAACTGTTTTTT
.	TRBV19	TRBJ1-1	.	CASSKGVWTEAFF	TGTGCCAGTAGTAAAGGGGTTTGGACTGAAGCTTTCTTT
.	TRBV5-4	TRBJ1-2	.	CASSLYYNYGYTF	TGTGCCAGCAGCTTGTACTATAACTATGGCTACACCTTC
.	TRBV15	TRBJ1-5	.	CATSREQNSNQPQHF	TGTGCCACCAGCAGAGAGCAGAATAGCAATCAGCCCCAGCATTTT
.	TRBV6-4	TRBJ1-1	.	CASKTGPSNTEAFF	TGTGCCAGCAAGACAGGCCCTTCGAACACTGAAGCTTTCTTT
.	TRBV30	TRBJ1-5	TRBD1	CAWSVRGQGDQPQHF	TGTGCCTGGAGTGTAAGAGGACAGGGGGATCAGCCCCAGCATTTT
.	TRBV2	TRBJ2-7	.	CASFGAGVYEQYF	TGTGCCAGCTTTGGGGCAGGCGTCTACGAGCAGTACTTC
.	TRBV28	TRBJ2-7	TRBD1	CASSSLGTGLYEQYF	TGTGCCAGCAGTTCCCTTGGGACAGGTCTTTACGAGCAGTACTTC
.	TRBV14	TRBJ1-2	.	CASSPMTGGYGYTF	TGTGCCAGCAGCCCCATGACAGGTGGCTATGGCTACACCTTC
.	TRBV5-1	TRBJ2-5	.	CASSLTQGGGETQYF	TGCGCCAGCAGCTTAACCCAGGGAGGTGGAGAGACCCAGTACTTC
.	TRBV19	TRBJ1-4	.	CASSLLGGPATNEKLFF	TGTGCCAGTAGTCTCCTAGGAGGACCTGCAACTAATGAAAAACTGTTTTTT
.	TRBV11-2	TRBJ1-1	.	CASSVGSNTEAFF	TGTGCCAGCAGCGTCGGGAGTAACACTGAAGCTTTCTTT
.	TRBV28	TRBJ1-5	TRBD1	CASRQKTGGGYQPQHF	TGTGCCAGCAGGCAGAAGACAGGGGGCGGGTATCAGCCCCAGCATTTT
.	TRBV5-1	TRBJ1-6	.	CASSLSGEQPLHF	TGCGCCAGCAGCTTGTCCGGGGAACAACCCCTCCACTTT
.	TRBV7-3	TRBJ2-1	TRBD1	CASSYTPGQGFNEQFF	TGTGCCAGCAGCTATACCCCGGGACAGGGTTTTAATGAGCAGTTCTTC
once	TRBV7-2	TRBJ2-1	TRBD2	CASSFGRSGTEQFF	TGTGCCAGCAGCTTCGGCCGTAGCGGGACGGAGCAGTTCTTC
.	TRBV5-4	TRBJ2-7	TRBD1	CASSRGQGRNYEQYF	TGTGCCAGCAGCCGCGGACAGGGAAGAAACTACGAGCAGTACTTC
few	TRBV9	TRBJ2-2	.	CASSRLGHGAVGELFF	TGTGCCAGCAGCCGCCTGGGACACGGAGCAGTCGGGGAGCTGTTTTTT
.	TRBV11-2	TRBJ2-3	.	CASSFLAGTDTQYF	TGTGCCAGCAGCTTCCTAGCCGGCACAGATACGCAGTATTTT
.	TRBV28	TRBJ1-1	TRBD1	CASSRDGTGQVNTEAFF	TGTGCCAGCAGTCGCGATGGGACAGGGCAGGTGAACACTGAAGCTTTCTTT
.	TRBV7-3	TRBJ1-1	.	CASSSGQPNTEAFF	TGTGCCAGCAGCTCCGGACAGCCGAACACTGAAGCTTTCTTT
.	TRBV29-1	TRBJ2-6	TRBD2	CSVPTARLAGGSGANVLTF	TGCAGCGTTCCGACCGCGCGACTAGCGGGGGGGTCTGGGGCCAACGTCCTGACTTTC
.	TRBV28	TRBJ1-5	.	CASSSHQGRGQPQHF	TGTGCCAGCAGTTCCCATCAGGGAAGAGGCCAGCCCCAGCATTTT
.	TRBV13	TRBJ2-7	TRBD1	CASSTSGQGNEQYF	TGTGCCAGCAGCACATCGGGACAGGGCAACGAGCAGTACTTC
.	TRBV28	TRBJ2-7	.	CALKPAGVNSYEQYF	TGTGCCCTTAAACCTGCAGGGGTCAATTCCTACGAGCAGTACTTC
few	TRBV20-1	TRBJ1-1	.	CSAPWNTEAFF	TGCAGTGCTCCGTGGAACACTGAAGCTTTCTTT
.	TRBV7-3	TRBJ1-1	.	CASSWGEGYTEAFF	TGTGCCAGCAGCTGGGGGGAGGGTTACACTGAAGCTTTCTTT
once	TRBV2	TRBJ2-3	.	CASTEAGLSGTQYF	TGTGCCAGCACCGAGGCGGGACTCTCCGGTACGCAGTATTTT
.	TRBV7-2	TRBJ2-7	.	CASSLIGGLEQYF	TGTGCCAGCAGCTTAATAGGGGGTCTCGAGCAGTACTTC
.	TRBV6-5	TRBJ2-3	TRBD2	CASRLAGTQADTQYF	TGTGCCAGCAGACTAGCGGGAACTCAGGCAGATACGCAGTATTTT
.	TRBV28	TRBJ2-1	TRBD2	CASSPGLAGDHNEQFF	TGTGCCAGCAGCCCGGGACTAGCGGGAGACCACAATGAGCAGTTCTTC
.	TRBV7-2	TRBJ2-2	.	CASSPFGQKNTGELFF	TGTGCCAGCAGCCCCTTCGGACAGAAGAACACCGGGGAGCTGTTTTTT
.	TRBV5-8	TRBJ2-5	TRBD1	CASSYTGTGGSGQETQYF	TGTGCCAGCAGCTATACCGGGACAGGGGGGAGTGGGCAAGAGACCCAGTACTTC
.	TRBV28	TRBJ2-5	TRBD2	CASKLAGFQPQYF	TGTGCCAGCAAACTAGCGGGATTTCAACCCCAGTACTTC
.	TRBV5-6	TRBJ2-3	TRBD1	CASSQMRDRGTDTQYF	TGTGCCAGCAGCCAAATGCGGGACAGGGGCACAGATACGCAGTATTTT
.	TRBV9	TRBJ1-2	.	CASSVAPEANYGYTF	TGTGCCAGCAGCGTAGCTCCAGAGGCTAACTATGGCTACACCTTC
.	TRBV11-2	TRBJ1-2	.	CASSPHGQNSYGYTF	TGTGCCAGCAGCCCCCATGGACAGAACTCCTATGGCTACACCTTC
.	TRBV2	TRBJ2-5	TRBD2	CASRERGERETQYF	TGTGCCAGCAGGGAGCGGGGGGAGCGAGAGACCCAGTACTTC
.	TRBV5-1	TRBJ2-6	TRBD2	CASSLVGGSNSGANVLTF	TGCGCCAGCAGCTTGGTGGGCGGGAGCAACTCTGGGGCCAACGTCCTGACTTTC
.	TRBV21-1	TRBJ1-2	.	CASSGPPGQASNYGYTF	TGTGCCAGCAGCGGCCCTCCGGGACAGGCGTCTAACTATGGCTACACCTTC
.	TRBV19	TRBJ2-7	.	CASSTRTALSYEQYF	TGTGCCAGTAGTACCCGGACAGCGCTCTCCTACGAGCAGTACTTC
.	TRBV5-1	TRBJ2-1	.	CASSLARWDEQFF	TGCGCCAGCAGCTTGGCCAGGTGGGATGAGCAGTTCTTC
few	TRBV5-1	TRBJ2-7	.	CASSLVADYEQYF	TGCGCCAGCAGCTTGGTGGCGGACTACGAGCAGTACTTC
.	TRBV27	TRBJ2-1	TRBD2	CASSPGLAGRDEQFF	TGTGCCAGCAGTCCGGGACTAGCGGGTCGCGATGAGCAGTTCTTC
few	TRBV4-3	TRBJ2-3	.	CASSQDLALNTQYF	TGCGCCAGCAGCCAAGATTTAGCGCTAAATACGCAGTATTTT
.	TRBV7-8	TRBJ2-7	TRBD2	CASSARTSGGSYEQYF	TGTGCCAGCAGCGCCCGGACTAGCGGGGGGTCGTACGAGCAGTACTTC
.	TRBV7-3	TRBJ1-5	TRBD1	CASSYRGGQPQHF	TGTGCCAGCAGCTACAGGGGCGGTCAGCCCCAGCATTTT
.	TRBV27	TRBJ2-5	.	CASSLLGGAETQYF	TGTGCCAGCAGTTTACTGGGGGGGGCAGAGACCCAGTACTTC
few	TRBV4-1	TRBJ2-6	.	CASSNQGAGANVLTF	TGCGCCAGCAGCAATCAGGGCGCCGGGGCCAACGTCCTGACTTTC
.	TRBV6-1	TRBJ2-2	TRBD1	CASSLRDRNTGELFF	TGTGCCAGCAGCCTCCGGGACAGGAACACCGGGGAGCTGTTTTTT
.	TRBV29-1	TRBJ2-5	.	CSVEASAGETQYF	TGCAGCGTTGAAGCTAGCGCGGGGGAGACCCAGTACTTC
.	TRBV21-1	TRBJ2-2	.	CASSDTLQVPGELFF	TGTGCCAGCAGCGACACGTTACAGGTGCCCGGGGAGCTGTTTTTT
.	TRBV6-1	TRBJ2-7	TRBD1	CASSGQGLIDEQYF	TGTGCCAGCAGCGGACAGGGTTTAATAGACGAGCAGTACTTC